This entry concerns a single T cell receptor beta chain. What antigen it recognizes has not been identified. No clone much larger than this one lies a single base away; base qualities are absent. The data stem from a study of a mutant IDH1 vaccine in newly diagnosed glioma (dated by TCRdb to the early 2020s). In the study overall: Vaccination began 4-6 weeks after radiotherapy alone, or alongside temozolomide cycles in the chemotherapy-containing groups. Visit V12 was the week-35 safety follow-up and visit V13 was the week-47 end of study. Longitudinal TCRB deep sequencing was performed for around 23 treated patients wherever samples were available for exploratory analyses. Before enrollment, most patients had been given radiochemotherapy with temozolomide as standard therapy, while the rest had received either radiotherapy alone or temozolomide alone. Of the roughly 32 treated patients, approximately 62% were male and about 40% were female, and a mean age of around 40 years was recorded. Six visits were used for peripheral blood collection: V03 (baseline), V05, V07, V10, V12 and V13.

The CDR3 holds 16 amino acids from the cysteine to the phenylalanine. Here the CDR3 DNA is all that survives: 48 bases in frame from base 1. V is pared back by 4 bases and J by 0 bases, with 13 bases lying between the germline termini. The germline V gene (reference sequence) specifies LNHDA as CDR1 and SQIVND as CDR2. Broader findings and caveats from the paper: The authors stated that sample limitations prevented analyses of patient blood samples from being reproduced. Selection of PBMC samples for TCRB deep sequencing was based on availability. Vaccine-induced immune responses across multiple MHC alleles were detected in 93.3% of patients. No apparent relationship was observed between pseudoprogression and alterations in the top peripheral T cell clonotypes detected by TCRB sequencing.

The library was made by the immunoSEQ multiplex PCR assay. Rearranged TCR beta chain sequences were amplified using the hsTCRB Kit according to the manufacturer's protocol. TCRB libraries were sequenced on an Illumina MiSeq. For the original study's pipeline: The kit vendor's proprietary platform handled demultiplexing, trimming and gene mapping. TCRdb took this table from immuneACCESS and kept in-frame rearrangements with V and J called. Such tables lack part of the clones; where checked against another copy, unresolved V genes explain under half of the gap, and the rest is unexplained. V, J and clone size were drawn from that table, and D and trimming were deduced from the DNA. The sample includes roughly 86,000 clones, with about 81% observed a single time. Roughly 5.6% of the sample is held by the ten biggest clonotypes. The time point label corresponds to: week 47, end of study. Every vaccine dose consisted of 300 ug of a 20-mer mutant IDH1 peptide in Montanide, administered subcutaneously together with topical imiquimod. Patients received eight vaccinations in weeks 1, 3, 5, 7, 11, 15, 19 and 23, corresponding to visits V03 through V10. Donors had newly diagnosed WHO grade 3 or 4 IDH1-mutant astrocytomas with loss of nuclear ATRX. The samples were drawn from NOA16, a multicentre, single-arm, open-label phase I trial in Germany that tested a mutant IDH1 peptide vaccine in humans for the first time. Genomic DNA for TCRB sequencing was isolated from EDTA blood with the DNeasy Blood and Tissue Kit.

The rearrangement joined TRBV19 to TRBJ1-3; D gene: possibly TRBD1, on 6 matching bases. The sequence was obtained from a man aged 35-49 years with glioma. The sample was PBMCs, taken from a glioma patient whose treatment included an IDH1 peptide vaccine. The nucleotide sequence reads TGTGCCAGTAGTACAGCGGACAGACTCTCTGGAAACACCATATATTTT. The resulting protein is CASSTADRLSGNTIYF.